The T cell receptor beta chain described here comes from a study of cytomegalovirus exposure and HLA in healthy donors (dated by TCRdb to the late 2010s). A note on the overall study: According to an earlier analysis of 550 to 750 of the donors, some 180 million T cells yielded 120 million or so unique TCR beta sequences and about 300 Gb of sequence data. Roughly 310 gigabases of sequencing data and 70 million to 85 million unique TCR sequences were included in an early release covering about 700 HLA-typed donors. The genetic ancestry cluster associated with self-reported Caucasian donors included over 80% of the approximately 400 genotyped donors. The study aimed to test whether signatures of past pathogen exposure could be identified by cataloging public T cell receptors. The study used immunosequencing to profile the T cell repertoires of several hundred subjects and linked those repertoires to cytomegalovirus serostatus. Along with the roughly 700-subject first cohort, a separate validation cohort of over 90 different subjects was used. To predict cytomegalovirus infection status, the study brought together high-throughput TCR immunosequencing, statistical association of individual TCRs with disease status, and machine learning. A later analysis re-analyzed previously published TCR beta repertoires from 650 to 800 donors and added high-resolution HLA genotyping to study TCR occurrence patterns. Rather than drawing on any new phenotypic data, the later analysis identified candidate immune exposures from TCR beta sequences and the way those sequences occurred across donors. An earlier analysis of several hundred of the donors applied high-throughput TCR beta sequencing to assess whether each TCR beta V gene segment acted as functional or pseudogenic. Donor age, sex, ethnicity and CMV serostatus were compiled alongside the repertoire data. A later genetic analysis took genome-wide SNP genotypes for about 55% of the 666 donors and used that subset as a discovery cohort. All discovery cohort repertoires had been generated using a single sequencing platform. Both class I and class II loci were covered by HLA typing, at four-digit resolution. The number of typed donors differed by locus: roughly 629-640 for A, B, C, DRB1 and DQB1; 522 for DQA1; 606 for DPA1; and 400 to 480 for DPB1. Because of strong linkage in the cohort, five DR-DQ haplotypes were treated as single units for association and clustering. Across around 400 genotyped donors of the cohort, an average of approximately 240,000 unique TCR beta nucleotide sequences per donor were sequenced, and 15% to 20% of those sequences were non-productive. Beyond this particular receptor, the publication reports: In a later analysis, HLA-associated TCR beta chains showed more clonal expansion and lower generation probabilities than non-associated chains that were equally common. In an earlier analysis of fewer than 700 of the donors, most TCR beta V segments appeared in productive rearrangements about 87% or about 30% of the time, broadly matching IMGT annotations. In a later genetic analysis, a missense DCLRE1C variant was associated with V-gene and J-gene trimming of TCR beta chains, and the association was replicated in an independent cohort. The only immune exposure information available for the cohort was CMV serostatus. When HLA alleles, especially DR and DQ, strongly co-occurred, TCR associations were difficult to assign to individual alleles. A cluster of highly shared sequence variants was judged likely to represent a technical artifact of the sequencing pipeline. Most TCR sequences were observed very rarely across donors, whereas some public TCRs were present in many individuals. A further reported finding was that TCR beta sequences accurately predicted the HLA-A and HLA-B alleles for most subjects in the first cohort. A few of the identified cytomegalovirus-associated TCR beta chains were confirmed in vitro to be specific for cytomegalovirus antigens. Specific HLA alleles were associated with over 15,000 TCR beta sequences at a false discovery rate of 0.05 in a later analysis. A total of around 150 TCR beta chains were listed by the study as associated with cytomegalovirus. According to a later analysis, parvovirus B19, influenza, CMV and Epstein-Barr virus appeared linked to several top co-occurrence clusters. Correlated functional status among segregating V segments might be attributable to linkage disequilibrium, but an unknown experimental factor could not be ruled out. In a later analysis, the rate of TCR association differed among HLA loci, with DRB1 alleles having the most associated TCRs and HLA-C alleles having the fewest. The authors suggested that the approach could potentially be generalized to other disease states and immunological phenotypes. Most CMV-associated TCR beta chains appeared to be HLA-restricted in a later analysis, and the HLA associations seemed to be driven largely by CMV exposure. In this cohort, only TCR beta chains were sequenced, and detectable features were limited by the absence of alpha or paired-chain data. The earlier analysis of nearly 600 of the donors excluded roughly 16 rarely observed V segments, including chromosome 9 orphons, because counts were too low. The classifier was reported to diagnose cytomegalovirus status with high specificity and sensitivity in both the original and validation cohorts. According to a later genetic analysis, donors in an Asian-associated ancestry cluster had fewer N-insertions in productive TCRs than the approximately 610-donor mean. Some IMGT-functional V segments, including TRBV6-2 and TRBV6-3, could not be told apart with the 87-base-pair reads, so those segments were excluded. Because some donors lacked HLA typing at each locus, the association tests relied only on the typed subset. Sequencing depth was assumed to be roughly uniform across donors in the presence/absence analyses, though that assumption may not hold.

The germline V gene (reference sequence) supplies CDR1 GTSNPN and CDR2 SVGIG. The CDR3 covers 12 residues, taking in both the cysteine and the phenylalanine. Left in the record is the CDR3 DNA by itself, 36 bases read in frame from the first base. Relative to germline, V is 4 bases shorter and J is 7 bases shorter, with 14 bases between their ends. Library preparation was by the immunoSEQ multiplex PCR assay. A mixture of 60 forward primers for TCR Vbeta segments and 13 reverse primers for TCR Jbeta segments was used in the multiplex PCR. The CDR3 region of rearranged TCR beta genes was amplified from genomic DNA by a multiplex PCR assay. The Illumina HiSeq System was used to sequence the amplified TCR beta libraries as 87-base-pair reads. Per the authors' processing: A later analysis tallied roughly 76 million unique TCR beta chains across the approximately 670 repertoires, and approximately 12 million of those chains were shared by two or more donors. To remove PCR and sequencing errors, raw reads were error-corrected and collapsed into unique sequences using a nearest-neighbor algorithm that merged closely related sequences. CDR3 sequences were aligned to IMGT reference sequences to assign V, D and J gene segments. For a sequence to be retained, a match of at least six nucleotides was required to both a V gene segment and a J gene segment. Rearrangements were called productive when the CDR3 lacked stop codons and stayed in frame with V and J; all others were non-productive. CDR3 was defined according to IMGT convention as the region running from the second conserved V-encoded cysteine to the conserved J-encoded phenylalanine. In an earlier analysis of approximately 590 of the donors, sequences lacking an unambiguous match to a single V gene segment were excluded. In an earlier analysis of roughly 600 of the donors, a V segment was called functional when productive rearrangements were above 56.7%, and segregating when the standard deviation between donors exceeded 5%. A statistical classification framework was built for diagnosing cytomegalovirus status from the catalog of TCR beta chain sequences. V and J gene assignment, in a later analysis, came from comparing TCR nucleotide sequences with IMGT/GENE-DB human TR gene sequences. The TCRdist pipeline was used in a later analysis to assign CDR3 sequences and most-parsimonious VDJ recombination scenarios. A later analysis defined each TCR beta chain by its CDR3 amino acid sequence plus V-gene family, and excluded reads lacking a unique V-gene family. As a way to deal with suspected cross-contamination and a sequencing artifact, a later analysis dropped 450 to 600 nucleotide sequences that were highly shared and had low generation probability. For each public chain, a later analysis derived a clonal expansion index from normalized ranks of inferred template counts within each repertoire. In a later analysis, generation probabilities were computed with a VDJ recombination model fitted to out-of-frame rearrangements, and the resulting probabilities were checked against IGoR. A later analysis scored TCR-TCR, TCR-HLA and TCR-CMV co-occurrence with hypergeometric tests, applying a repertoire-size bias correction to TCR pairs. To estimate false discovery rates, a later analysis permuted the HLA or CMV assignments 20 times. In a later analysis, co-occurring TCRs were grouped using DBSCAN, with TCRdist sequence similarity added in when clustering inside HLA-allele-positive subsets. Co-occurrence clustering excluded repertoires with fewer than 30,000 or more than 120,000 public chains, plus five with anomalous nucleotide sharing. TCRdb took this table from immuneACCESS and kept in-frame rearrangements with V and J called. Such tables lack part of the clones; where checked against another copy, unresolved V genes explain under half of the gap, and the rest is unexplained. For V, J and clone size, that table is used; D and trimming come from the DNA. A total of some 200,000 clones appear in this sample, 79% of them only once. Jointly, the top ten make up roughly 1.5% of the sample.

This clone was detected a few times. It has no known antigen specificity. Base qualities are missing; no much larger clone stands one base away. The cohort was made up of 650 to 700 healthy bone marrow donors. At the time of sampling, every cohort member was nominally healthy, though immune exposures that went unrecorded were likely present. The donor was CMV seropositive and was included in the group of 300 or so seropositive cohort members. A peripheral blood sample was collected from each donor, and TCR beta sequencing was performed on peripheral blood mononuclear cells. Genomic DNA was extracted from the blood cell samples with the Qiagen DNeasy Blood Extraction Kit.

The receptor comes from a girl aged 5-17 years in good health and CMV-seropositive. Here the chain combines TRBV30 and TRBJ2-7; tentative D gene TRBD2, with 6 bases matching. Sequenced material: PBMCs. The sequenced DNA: TGTGCCTGGACCCACCGGGGGTCGGAGCAGTACTTC. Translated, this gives CAWTHRGSEQYF.